This T cell receptor beta chain comes out of a study of response to subunit inactivated influenza vaccine. With respect to this clonotype: Its specificity is not known.

TCRdb re-called the RT-PCR reads with MiXCR, one entry per CDR3 protein. The repertoire holds more than 700,000 distinct CDR3 sequences, with roughly 20% as singletons. Overall study findings and caveats: The authors proposed limited new T cell recruitment per seasonal influenza vaccination.

Germline CDR1 KGHSH, CDR2 LQKENI. V dropped 3 bases and J dropped 0; count of bases not matched to a gene: 2. The CDR3 totals 15 residues. This receptor was obtained from a man aged 45-65 years who received an inactivated influenza vaccine. The sample in question was PBMCs from blood, obtained around 5 days after vaccination. The genes are TRBV18 and TRBJ2-1; TRBD1 agrees at 7 bases. CDR3 coding DNA: TGTGCCAGCTCACCGGACAGGCTCTCCTACAATGAGCAGTTCTTC. It encodes CASSPDRLSYNEQFF. The full variable domain, completed using reference TRBV18 and TRBJ2-1, is NAGVMQNPRHLVRRRGQEARLRCSPMKGHSHVYWYRQLPEEGLKFMVYLQKENIIDESGMPKERFSAEFPKEGPSILRIQQVVRGDSAAYFCASSPDRLSYNEQFFGPGTRLTVL.